One TCR beta chain is described in this entry. These data originate in a study of blood T cell repertoires in COVID-19. As for the study in general: Samples taken during acute and convalescent COVID-19 were collected in the United States, Italy and Spain. Sample material is recorded as cDNA or gDNA derived from T cells, B-cell-depleted T cells, or PBMCs.

This CDR3 comprises 12 residues. Germline V gives CDR1 LNHDA, CDR2 SQIVND (reference sequence). Trimming shortened V by 5 bases and J by 4 bases, and 3 bases separated the two germline ends. Authors' data handling: Estimation of nucleated cell counts relied on the amplification of reference gene primers. TCRdb keeps only in-frame clones here, not all; method: immunoSEQ multiplex PCR. V and J calls and clone size come straight from that table; D and trimming were deduced from the DNA. The sample lists 200,000 to 300,000 clones, 84% occurring once. This sequence originates from a woman in her thirties or forties who had recovered from COVID-19. The chain employs TRBV19 and TRBJ1-6; D uncertain. The sequenced sample consisted of peripheral blood. CDR3 protein: CASSSYNSPLHF. In DNA, the CDR3 is TGTGCCAGTAGTTCGTATAATTCACCCCTCCACTTT.